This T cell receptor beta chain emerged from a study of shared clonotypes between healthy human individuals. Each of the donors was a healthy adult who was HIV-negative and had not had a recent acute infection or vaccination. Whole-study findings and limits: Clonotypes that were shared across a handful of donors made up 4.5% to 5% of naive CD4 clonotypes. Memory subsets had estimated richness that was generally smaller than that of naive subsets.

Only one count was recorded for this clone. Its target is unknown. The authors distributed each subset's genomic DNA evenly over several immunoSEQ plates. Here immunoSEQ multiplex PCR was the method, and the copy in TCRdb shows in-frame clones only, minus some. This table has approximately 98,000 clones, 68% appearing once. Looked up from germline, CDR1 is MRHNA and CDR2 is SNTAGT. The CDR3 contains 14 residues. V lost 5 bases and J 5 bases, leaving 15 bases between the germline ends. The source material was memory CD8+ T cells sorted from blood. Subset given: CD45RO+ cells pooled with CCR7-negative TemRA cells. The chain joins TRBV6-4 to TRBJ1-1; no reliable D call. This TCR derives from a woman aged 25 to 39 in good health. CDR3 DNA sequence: TGTGCCAGCAGTCCTACGTCCGCGGGGACTGAAGCTTTCTTT. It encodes CASSPTSAGTEAFF.